Included here is one T cell receptor (beta chain) sequence, with context. Its antigen is undetermined. The entry originates in a study of PD-L1 blockade in urothelial cancer. Time point defined: pretreatment peripheral blood. General study findings and limits: Patients with durable benefit had greater blood expansion of tumor-associated TCR clones 3 weeks into treatment.

Losses at the gene ends were 5 bases for V and 4 bases for J; bases not matched to a gene: 11. Germline CDR1 reads SGHNT; CDR2 reads YENEEA. This CDR3 spans 16 amino acids. The repertoire was sequenced with immunoSEQ multiplex PCR; TCRdb's copy has only in-frame clones and lacks some. The sample shows 95,000 or so clones, around 86% of them seen only once. This specimen consisted of PBMCs, obtained around atezolizumab (anti-PD-L1) treatment. The source of this sequence is a man aged 55-75 years with urothelial cancer. V and J are TRBV11-3 and TRBJ1-3; 7 bases align to TRBD1. Here the CDR3 DNA reads TGTGCCAGCAGCCTCCCTCCGACAGGGAGCGGAAACACCATATATTTT. Amino acid sequence: CASSLPPTGSGNTIYF.